The 5 T cell receptor beta chains below come from one sample, sequenced in a study of T-cell reconstitution after alpha-beta-depleted transplantation in children. Unique molecular identifiers tagged the TCRbeta library. TCRdb fed the PCR reads into MiXCR, producing one record per CDR3 protein. Of 300,000 to 350,000 distinct CDR3 sequences listed, around 25% are singletons. This specimen was PBMCs, mostly from graft donor cells, taken 180 days after TCRalphabeta/CD19-depleted stem cell transplant. These receptor sequences come from a male patient aged 10-17 years who had a stem cell transplant for acute lymphoblastic leukemia, so the T cells may come from the graft donor.

The table lists this clonotype with a few counts. The chain combines TRBV7-2 with TRBJ2-4; 7 nucleotides agree with TRBD2. The J segment lost 0 bases and the V segment lost 1 base, leaving 6 bases of the junction unmatched. The CDR3 runs 17 residues. CDR1 is SGHTA, CDR2 FQGNSA, per germline. This chain's CDR3 is CASSLGWRGIAKNIQYF. The DNA of the CDR3 is TGTGCCAGCAGCTTAGGGTGGCGGGGGATAGCCAAAAACATTCAGTACTTC.

The DNA for the CDR3 is TGTGCCAGCAGCTTAGGGGGGGGGCTACTAGCGGCAACCTACGAGCAGTACTTC. Translation: CASSLGGGLLAATYEQYF. V gene TRBV11-1 combines with J gene TRBJ2-7; TRBD2 matches at 8 bases. V lost 1 base and J lost 2; bases outside the gene matches: 13. The germline V gene has CDR1 SGHAT and CDR2 FQDESV (reference sequence). This CDR3 has 18 amino acids.

The table lists this clonotype with many counts. This chain connects TRBV6-5 to TRBJ2-7; 8 nucleotides agree with TRBD1. Germline V gives CDR1 MNHEY, CDR2 SVGAGI. V dropped 0 bases and J dropped 2; count of bases not matched to a gene: 6. This CDR3 is built from 16 residues. The CDR3 DNA sequence: TGTGCCAGCAGTTACTCGCGACAGGGGCAAGCCTACGAGCAGTACTTC. It translates to CASSYSRQGQAYEQYF.

The chain combines TRBV20-1 with TRBJ1-2; 8 nucleotides match TRBD1. The CDR3 is made up of 15 amino acids. V lost 0 bases, J lost 5 bases, and 8 bases stayed unmatched. Germline V gene sequence: CDR1 DFQATT, CDR2 SNEGSKA (reference sequence). The CDR3 here is CSARERFRGRYGYTF. CDR3 nucleotides: TGCAGTGCTAGAGAGAGGTTCAGGGGGCGTTATGGCTACACCTTC.

There are many counts of this clonotype. V is TRBV5-1 and J is TRBJ2-5; 11 bases fit TRBD2. This CDR3 is 17 amino acids long. Germline CDR1 reads SGHRS; CDR2 reads YFSETQ. J was trimmed by 6 bases and V by 3 bases; bases with no gene match: 13. The CDR3 DNA is TGCGCCAGCAGCTCTTCTCCTATAGCGGGAGGGCCGCAGACCCAGTACTTC. It is translated as CASSSSPIAGGPQTQYF.